The 6 T cell receptor beta chains below come from one sample, sequenced in a study of T cell responses to AZD1222 COVID-19 vaccine. Profiled with immunoSEQ multiplex PCR; TCRdb holds only in-frame clones, not every one. The table records over 85,000 clones, around 82% of them present only once. This material consisted of peripheral blood, taken on day 0 of AZD1222 vaccination. Receptors were obtained from an adult in good health.

The chain is built from TRBV7-8 and TRBJ1-2; 10 nucleotides line up with TRBD1. Trimming at V came to 0 bases and at J to 5 bases, leaving 3 bases not matched to a gene. CDR3 length equals 15 residues. The V gene's germline CDR1 is SGHVS and CDR2 FQNEAQ. The DNA for the CDR3 is TGTGCCAGCAGCTTAGCTGGGACAGGGGTATATGGCTACACCTTC. Translating it yields CASSLAGTGVYGYTF.

The chain links TRBV28 to TRBJ1-1, with D maybe TRBD1 (5 bases). The CDR3 covers 12 residues. CDR1 is MDHEN, CDR2 SYDVKM, per germline. Between the trimmed V and J ends, which lost 5 bases and 7 bases, there was a span of 11 bases. This CDR3 reads CASSLTVFEAFF. As DNA, the CDR3 is TGTGCCAGCAGTCTGACAGTGTTTGAAGCTTTCTTT. The entire variable domain, with the rest obtained from reference TRBV28 and TRBJ1-1, is as follows: DVKVTQSSRYLVKRTGEKVFLECVQDMDHENMFWYRQDPGLGLRLIYFSYDVKMKEKGDIPEGYSVSREKKERFSLILESASTNQTSMYLCASSLTVFEAFFGQGTRLTVV.

The chain uses TRBV19 and TRBJ2-5; D gene ambiguous. Germline V gene data show CDR1 as LNHDA and CDR2 as SQIVND (reference sequence). The V gene lost 6 bases and the J gene lost 1 base, with 9 bases spanning the gap. CDR3 length equals 13 residues. The CDR3 here is CASSPRLQETQYF. The CDR3 DNA reads as TGTGCCAGTAGCCCCCGCCTCCAAGAGACCCAGTACTTC.

V and J are TRBV9 and TRBJ2-1; the D is unclear. The V end was cut by 1 base, the J end by 2 bases, with 7 bases between. Germline V gene data show CDR1 as SGDLS and CDR2 as YYNGEE. This CDR3 spans 14 amino acids. The CDR3 sequence is CASSVIGTYNEQFF. DNA for the CDR3: TGTGCCAGCAGCGTAATAGGCACCTACAATGAGCAGTTCTTC.

Only a few counts were recorded for this clone. The V gene is TRBV2, the J gene TRBJ2-2, with D possibly matching TRBD1 (6 bases). V dropped 7 bases and J dropped 4 bases, with 10 bases sitting between them. The CDR3 length is 13 residues. Germline lookup yields CDR1 SNHLY and CDR2 FYNNEI. CDR3 sequence (DNA): TGTGCCAGCACCGGGACAACCACCGGGGAGCTGTTTTTT. It translates to CASTGTTTGELFF.

This clone came up a few times. V usage is TRBV7-9 and J usage is TRBJ2-5; 8 nucleotides align to TRBD1. Germline trimming cut 5 bases from V and 4 bases from J; bases unmatched to any gene: 3. CDR1 is SEHNR, CDR2 FQNEAQ, per germline (reference sequence). CDR3 length: 13 residues. The CDR3 region is CASSPDRVETQYF. In DNA form, the CDR3 reads TGTGCCAGCAGCCCGGACAGGGTAGAGACCCAGTACTTC.